The 32 T cell receptor beta chains given below trace back to one sample, sequenced in a study of cytomegalovirus exposure and HLA in healthy donors. The primer mix had 60 Vbeta and 13 Jbeta primers. The protocol was immunoSEQ multiplex PCR, while the TCRdb copy is restricted to in-frame clones and leaves out a portion. The sample includes some 120,000 clones, approximately 80% of them seen just once. Sequencing input: PBMCs. The receptor source for this set is a woman in her 30s in good health and CMV-seronegative.

V gene TRBV5-1 combines with J gene TRBJ1-2; 9 positions agree with TRBD1. V lost 4 bases, J lost 1 base, and 8 bases stayed unmatched. The CDR3 covers 16 residues. Germline-derived CDR1 and CDR2 are SGHRS and YFSETQ. For the CDR3, the DNA is TGCGCCAGCAGCCCGGCCCCGGGACAGGGTAACTATGGCTACACCTTC. Translation: CASSPAPGQGNYGYTF.

The chain carries TRBV5-1 and TRBJ2-5; D may be TRBD1 (6 bases). The CDR3 is 14 amino acids. Germline assignment: CDR1 SGHRS and CDR2 YFSETQ. V was clipped by 1 base and J by 1 base, with 8 bases between them. The CDR3 protein is CASSLYRVQETQYF. CDR3 nucleotide sequence: TGCGCCAGCAGCTTGTACAGGGTCCAAGAGACCCAGTACTTC. Drawing the rest from reference TRBV5-1 and TRBJ2-5, the complete variable domain is KAGVTQTPRYLIKTRGQQVTLSCSPISGHRSVSWYQQTPGQGLQFLFEYFSETQRNKGNFPGRFSGRQFSNSRSEMNVSTLELGDSALYLCASSLYRVQETQYFGPGTRLLVL.

The chain joins TRBV5-4 to TRBJ1-1, with D possibly TRBD1 on 6 matching bases. Per the germline V gene, CDR1 is SGHNT and CDR2 is YYREEE (reference sequence). With 1 base removed from V and 0 bases from J, the gap between germline ends came to 13 bases. The CDR3 length is 16 residues. The CDR3 loop is CASSLMGGAVNTEAFF. The CDR3 nucleotides are TGTGCCAGCAGCTTGATGGGGGGGGCGGTGAACACTGAAGCTTTCTTT. The variable domain in full, with the rest retrieved from reference TRBV5-4 and TRBJ1-1, is ETGVTQSPTHLIKTRGQQVTLRCSSQSGHNTVSWYQQALGQGPQFIFQYYREEENGRGNFPPRFSGLQFPNYSSELNVNALELDDSALYLCASSLMGGAVNTEAFFGQGTRLTVV.

This clone appeared once. This chain connects TRBV6-1 to TRBJ1-1; 8 nucleotides line up with TRBD1. Germline V lookup: CDR1 MNHNS, CDR2 SASEGT. This CDR3 has 13 amino acids. V trimming: 6 bases; J trimming: 7 bases; junction bases outside the gene matches: 7. Here the CDR3 reads CASRPGQGNEAFF. DNA for the CDR3: TGTGCCAGCAGACCCGGACAGGGTAATGAAGCTTTCTTT.

This clone was seen a single time. The DNA of the CDR3 is TGTGCCAGTAGGGAGGGTAAAACAGGGGACAATCAGCCCCAGCATTTT. Its protein is CASREGKTGDNQPQHF. This chain links TRBV19 with TRBJ1-5, with 7 bases lining up with TRBD1. The CDR3 runs 16 residues. Germline CDR1 reads LNHDA; CDR2 reads SQIVND (reference sequence). Trimming at V came to 6 bases and at J to 3 bases, leaving 11 bases not matched to a gene. Complete variable domain (other parts from reference TRBV19 and TRBJ1-5): DGGITQSPKYLFRKEGQNVTLSCEQNLNHDAMYWYRQDPGQGLRLIYYSQIVNDFQKGDIAEGYSVSREKKESFPLTVTSAQKNPTAFYLCASREGKTGDNQPQHFGDGTRLSIL.

The chain joins TRBV7-8 to TRBJ1-1; D is perhaps TRBD1 (5 bases). The CDR3 consists of 13 residues. The V and J ends lost 3 bases and 3 bases respectively, with 8 bases between them. The V gene's germline CDR1 is SGHVS and CDR2 FQNEAQ. This CDR3 is CASSLSGHTEAFF. The CDR3 coding sequence is TGTGCCAGCAGCTTGTCAGGGCACACTGAAGCTTTCTTT.

This chain joins TRBV18 and TRBJ1-1, with D possibly being TRBD1 (6 bases). V lost 3 bases to trimming and J lost 4 bases, with 12 bases between them. This CDR3 has 14 amino acids. Looked up from germline, CDR1 is KGHSH and CDR2 is LQKENI. The CDR3 coding sequence is TGTGCCAGCTCACCGCAGGGGTTGCGCACTGAAGCTTTCTTT. Translating it yields CASSPQGLRTEAFF.

The CDR3 region has the DNA TGTGCCTGGAGTGTCGGGATCAATCAGCCCCAGCATTTT. Translation gives CAWSVGINQPQHF. V and J are TRBV30 and TRBJ1-5; D is unresolved. Between the trimmed V and J ends, which lost 0 bases and 3 bases, there was a span of 6 bases. This CDR3 is built from 13 residues. Germline V gene sequence: CDR1 GTSNPN, CDR2 SVGIG (reference sequence).

The chain uses TRBV7-2 and TRBJ2-5; 11 bases agree with TRBD1. With 4 bases clipped from V and 4 bases from J, the junction kept 2 bases outside the gene matches. The V gene's germline CDR1 is SGHTA and CDR2 FQGNSA. The CDR3 covers 14 residues. The CDR3 DNA is TGTGCCAGCAGCTGGACAGGGGGCGGAGAGACCCAGTACTTC. This encodes CASSWTGGGETQYF.

The V and J genes are TRBV18 and TRBJ1-1; 7 bases are shared with TRBD1. In germline, CDR1 is KGHSH, CDR2 LQKENI. Losses at the gene ends were 3 bases for V and 0 bases for J; bases not matched to a gene: 7. CDR3 length equals 16 residues. This CDR3 reads CASSPLLQGMNTEAFF. The CDR3, as DNA: TGTGCCAGCTCACCCCTTCTACAGGGGATGAACACTGAAGCTTTCTTT.

A remark on this clone: This specimen includes other DNA sequences encoding the same CDR3. The rearrangement uses TRBV10-1 and TRBJ2-5, with a weak D call TRBD1 (5 bases). This CDR3 region has 13 residues. Trimming stripped 3 bases from V and 4 bases from J, with 9 bases between. Germline CDR1 reads WNHNN; CDR2 reads SYGVQD (reference sequence). As DNA, the CDR3 is TGCGCCAGCAGTGATGGTAGGGGAGAGACCCAGTACTTC. Residues: CASSDGRGETQYF.

The rearrangement uses TRBV30 and TRBJ1-4; possible D gene TRBD1, 5 bases. Germline-derived CDR1 and CDR2 are GTSNPN and SVGIG (reference sequence). There are 13 residues in the CDR3. Between the trimmed V and J ends, which lost 0 bases and 10 bases, there was a span of 12 bases. CDR3 DNA: TGTGCCTGGAGTGTACGAGGGGAGGGAAAACTGTTTTTT. Its translation is CAWSVRGEGKLFF.

V and J are TRBV10-3 and TRBJ2-7; D ambiguous. The V gene lost 5 bases and the J gene lost 4 bases, with 15 bases spanning the gap. The CDR3 consists of 14 residues. The germline V gene has CDR1 ENHRY and CDR2 SYGVKD. The CDR3 DNA reads TGTGCCATCAGTAGTAGCATCAAGAGGTACGAGCAGTACTTC. Residues: CAISSSIKRYEQYF.

This clone was observed a single time. Other DNA variants within this sample encode the same CDR3. The rearrangement links TRBV7-2 to TRBJ1-1; D ambiguous. Trimming removed 1 base at V and 1 base at J, with 7 bases between. Germline V CDR1 and CDR2: SGHTA, FQGNSA. The CDR3 loop spans 14 amino acids. The CDR3 nucleotides read TGTGCCAGCAGCTTAGGAGGTGGGAACACTGAAGCTTTCTTT. This sequence encodes CASSLGGGNTEAFF.

The J gene is TRBJ2-4, the V gene TRBV4-2; D gene ambiguous. The CDR3 covers 15 residues. Germline assignment: CDR1 LGHNA and CDR2 YNFKEQ. V was shortened by 1 base and J by 2 bases, with 9 bases between the two germline ends. The DNA for the CDR3 is TGTGCCAGCAGCCAAGTCACAGCCCCCAAAAACATTCAGTACTTC. Amino acid sequence: CASSQVTAPKNIQYF.

This chain connects TRBV19 to TRBJ2-5; the D gene is possibly TRBD1 (6 bases). The CDR3 has 16 residues. The V end lost 3 bases, the J end lost 3 bases, and 17 bases lay between the germline ends. The germline gives CDR1 LNHDA, CDR2 SQIVND (reference sequence). The DNA of the CDR3 is TGTGCCAGTAGTATGCGACGCTCCGGGACAAAAGAGACCCAGTACTTC. Amino acid sequence: CASSMRRSGTKETQYF.

The chain links TRBV10-3 to TRBJ2-2, with a tentative D call TRBD1 (5 bases). The CDR3 length is 15 residues. From germline, CDR1 is ENHRY and CDR2 SYGVKD. V was cut by 3 bases and J by 4 bases, with 12 bases left in between. The CDR3 DNA sequence: TGTGCCATCAGTGAAAGTCAGGGCTTCACCGGGGAGCTGTTTTTT. Encoded protein: CAISESQGFTGELFF.

This clone was observed a single time. The J gene is TRBJ2-1, the V gene TRBV25-1; 10 bases fit TRBD2. Per germline, CDR1 MGHDK and CDR2 SYGVNS. This CDR3 spans 16 amino acids. With V trimmed by 4 bases and J by 10 bases, 13 bases remained unmatched. The CDR3 nucleotides read TGTGCCAGCAGTGTAGGAGGGCTAGCGGGAGTCGGGGAGCAGTTCTTC. Protein: CASSVGGLAGVGEQFF.

J is TRBJ1-4 and V is TRBV2, with unresolved D. Trimming pared 7 bases from V and 8 bases from J, leaving 17 bases between. The V gene's germline CDR1 is SNHLY and CDR2 FYNNEI. The CDR3 sequence is 14 residues long. This chain's CDR3 is CASIEGTSTEKLFF. Here the CDR3 DNA reads TGTGCCAGCATTGAGGGTACATCGACAGAAAAACTGTTTTTT. Based on the CDR3 plus reference TRBV2 and TRBJ1-4, the full variable domain is EPEVTQTPSHQVTQMGQEVILRCVPISNHLYFYWYRQILGQKVEFLVSFYNNEISEKSEIFDDQFSVERPDGSNFTLKIRSTKLEDSAMYFCASIEGTSTEKLFFGSGTQLSVL.

V is TRBV2 and J is TRBJ1-4; D gene unclear. Germline CDR1 and CDR2: SNHLY and FYNNEI. The CDR3 spans 14 residues. Trimming left V 3 bases short and J 3 bases short, with 8 bases between. CDR3 sequence (DNA): TGTGCCAGCAGTGACGGTCCGGCTAATGAAAAACTGTTTTTT. It yields the protein CASSDGPANEKLFF.

Only a few counts were recorded for this clone. V gene TRBV6-1 combines with J gene TRBJ1-2, with D unresolved. Germline assignment: CDR1 MNHNS and CDR2 SASEGT. V was shortened by 3 bases and J by 2 bases, with 16 bases between the two germline ends. This CDR3 has 16 residues. Here the CDR3 reads CASSDIAFPRNYGYTF. The CDR3, as DNA: TGTGCCAGCAGTGACATCGCCTTTCCTAGGAACTATGGCTACACCTTC.

The chain carries TRBV29-1 and TRBJ1-1; D not resolved. Germline values: CDR1 SQVTM, CDR2 ANQGSEA. Deletions cut 0 bases from V and 6 bases from J, with 8 bases between. This CDR3 region has 12 residues. The CDR3 region is CSVEDPSAEAFF. The CDR3 region has the DNA TGCAGCGTTGAAGATCCGAGCGCTGAAGCTTTCTTT.

The chain has TRBV2 and TRBJ2-5; possibly TRBD2 for D (6 bases). The germline V gene encodes CDR1 SNHLY and CDR2 FYNNEI. The CDR3 contains 15 residues. Trimming took 5 bases from V and 5 from J, leaving 18 bases between them. Here the CDR3 DNA reads TGTGCCAGCAGTTCGGACGGAGGGAGATGGGAGACCCAGTACTTC. Translating it yields CASSSDGGRWETQYF.

This rearrangement joins TRBV25-1 to TRBJ1-2, with TRBD1 matching 7 bases. The V and J ends lost 4 bases and 4 bases, in that order; junction bases with no gene match: 6. The CDR3 contains 14 residues. In germline, CDR1 is MGHDK, CDR2 SYGVNS. The CDR3, as DNA: TGTGCCAGCAGTGGGTCGGGGACAGTCTATGGCTACACCTTC. It translates to CASSGSGTVYGYTF.

The V gene is TRBV2, the J gene TRBJ2-3, with 9 bases lining up with TRBD1. Germline V gene data show CDR1 as SNHLY and CDR2 as FYNNEI. CDR3 length: 17 amino acids. Trimming removed 3 bases from V and 2 bases from J; junction bases left unmatched: 9. The CDR3 sequence: CASSDHPGQGYTDTQYF. CDR3 bases: TGTGCCAGCAGTGACCACCCGGGACAGGGCTACACAGATACGCAGTATTTT.

This clone was counted between two and nine times. This chain links TRBV29-1 with TRBJ1-1, with TRBD1 matching 10 bases. The germline V gene encodes CDR1 SQVTM and CDR2 ANQGSEA. CDR3 size: 14 residues. V lost 3 bases and J lost 7; bases outside the gene matches: 8. In nucleotides, the CDR3 is TGCAGCGTTGATCATGACAGGGGGCAGGGTGAAGCTTTCTTT. Its protein product is CSVDHDRGQGEAFF.

The V and J genes are TRBV14 and TRBJ1-2; 8 positions match TRBD1. The trim removed 0 bases at V and 8 bases at J, leaving 8 bases unmatched. Looked up from germline, CDR1 is SGHDN and CDR2 is FVKESK. CDR3 length: 15 residues. CDR3 coding DNA: TGTGCCAGCAGCCAAGATCGGCAGGGGGCGAAGGGCTACACCTTC. It specifies CASSQDRQGAKGYTF.

Points on this clone: The sample contains more than one DNA sequence encoding this CDR3. The chain has TRBV7-2 and TRBJ2-5; TRBD2 matches 7 bases. Germline V gene lookup returns CDR1 SGHTA and CDR2 FQGNSA. This CDR3 region has 13 residues. J was trimmed by 2 bases and V by 3 bases; bases with no gene match: 0. The CDR3 spells CASSLGLQETQYF. The CDR3 nucleotides read TGTGCCAGCAGCTTGGGACTACAAGAGACCCAGTACTTC.

As to this clone: The junction and the germline gene differ at one end; a read error may be behind it. V and J are TRBV7-7 and TRBJ2-7; 9 bases map to TRBD1. Germline loops: CDR1 SSHAT, CDR2 FNYEAQ (reference sequence). The CDR3 totals 15 residues. CDR3 residues: CASSLGQGPPYEQYF. DNA for the CDR3: TGTGCTAGCAGCTTAGGACAGGGGCCCCCTTACGAGCAGTACTTC.

Only a few counts were recorded for this clone. The rearrangement links TRBV5-1 to TRBJ1-3; D might be TRBD1 (5 bases). V shed 3 bases and J shed 1 base, with 5 bases lying between them. The CDR3 runs 13 residues. CDR1 is SGHRS and CDR2 is YFSETQ in the germline V gene. DNA for the CDR3: TGCGCCAGCAGCTCAGGGTCTGGAAACACCATATATTTT. This translates into CASSSGSGNTIYF.

This chain links TRBV7-9 with TRBJ1-3, with no clear D. Trimming pared 2 bases from V and 0 bases from J, leaving 17 bases between. Per the germline V gene, CDR1 is SEHNR and CDR2 is FQNEAQ (reference sequence). CDR3 length: 18 amino acids. CDR3 sequence reads: CASSLNWGGASSGNTIYF. The CDR3 nucleotides read TGTGCCAGCAGCTTAAATTGGGGAGGAGCCTCCTCTGGAAACACCATATATTTT.

The chain carries TRBV7-2 and TRBJ1-4, with TRBD1 matching over 8 bases. The CDR3 has 14 residues. CDR1 is SGHTA, CDR2 FQGNSA, per germline. V dropped 5 bases and J dropped 8; count of bases not matched to a gene: 7. CDR3 nucleotides: TGTGCCAGCAGCCGTCAGGGGGCAGGGGAAAAACTGTTTTTT. Amino acids: CASSRQGAGEKLFF.